Reported below is one TCR beta chain. Its antigen remains unknown. TCRdb reprocessed the RT-PCR reads with MiXCR, giving one entry per CDR3 protein. The sample holds about 520,000 distinct CDR3 sequences; about 25% are singletons and the top ten take 1.9%. J gave up 8 bases and V 5 bases, and 8 bases lay outside the gene matches. This CDR3 contains 15 residues. CDR1 and CDR2 (germline): SGHNT, YENEEA. The sample belongs to a study of response to subunit inactivated influenza vaccine. Broader study findings: Authors suggested each seasonal flu vaccination may recruit only limited numbers of new T cells.

The V and J genes are TRBV11-3 and TRBJ1-6, with 8 bases lining up with TRBD1. Sample: CD4+ T cells sorted from PBMCs, taken roughly 5 days after vaccination. This clonotype originated in a man in his fifties who received an inactivated influenza vaccine. CDR3 region: CASSPRTGMYSPLHF. CDR3 DNA: TGTGCCAGCAGCCCACGGACAGGGATGTATTCACCCCTCCACTTT.